The T cell receptor beta chain described here comes from a study of blood T cell repertoires in COVID-19. Sequenced by immunoSEQ multiplex PCR; TCRdb stores in-frame clones only, minus some. The data hold fewer than 250,000 clones, with 85% to 90% observed a single time. In germline, CDR1 is SGHDT, CDR2 YYEEEE. V gave up 6 bases and J gave up 2 bases, with 12 bases separating them. The CDR3 has 14 amino acids. The TCR sequence derives from a man over 45 with acute or convalescent COVID-19. The sample taken for sequencing was peripheral blood. V gene TRBV5-6 combines with J gene TRBJ2-4; D is perhaps TRBD1 (6 bases). CDR3 region: CASNLRGSKNIQYF. CDR3 coding DNA: TGTGCCAGCAATCTCAGGGGTTCCAAAAACATTCAGTACTTC.